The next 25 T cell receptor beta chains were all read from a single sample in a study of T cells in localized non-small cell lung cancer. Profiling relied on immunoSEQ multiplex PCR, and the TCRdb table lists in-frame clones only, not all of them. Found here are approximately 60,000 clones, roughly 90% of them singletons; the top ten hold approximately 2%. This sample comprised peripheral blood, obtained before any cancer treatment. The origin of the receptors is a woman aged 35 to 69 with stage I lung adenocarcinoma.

CDR3: CMISARFEAFF. The CDR3 bases are TGCATGATATCGGCCAGGTTTGAAGCTTTCTTT. The chain uses TRBV20-1 and TRBJ1-1; D remains ambiguous. The CDR3 extends over 11 amino acids. The V gene's germline CDR1 is DFQATT and CDR2 SNEGSKA (reference sequence).

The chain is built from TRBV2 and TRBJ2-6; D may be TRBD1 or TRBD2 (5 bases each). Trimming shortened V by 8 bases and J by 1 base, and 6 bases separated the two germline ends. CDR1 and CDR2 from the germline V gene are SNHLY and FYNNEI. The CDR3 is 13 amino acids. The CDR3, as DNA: TGTGCCAGCGAGGGGTCTGGGGCCAACGTCCTGACTTTC. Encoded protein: CASEGSGANVLTF.

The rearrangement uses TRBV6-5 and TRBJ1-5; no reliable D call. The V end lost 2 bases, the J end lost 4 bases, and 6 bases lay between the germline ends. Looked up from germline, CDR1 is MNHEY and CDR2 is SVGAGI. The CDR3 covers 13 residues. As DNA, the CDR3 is TGTGCCAGCAGTTACGATGGAAATCAGCCCCAGCATTTT. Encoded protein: CASSYDGNQPQHF.

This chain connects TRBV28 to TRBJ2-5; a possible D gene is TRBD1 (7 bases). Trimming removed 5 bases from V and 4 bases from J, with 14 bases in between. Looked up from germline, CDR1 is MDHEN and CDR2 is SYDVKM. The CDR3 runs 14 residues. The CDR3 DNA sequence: TGTGCCAGCAGTACCGCCCAGGGGGGAGAGACCCAGTACTTC. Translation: CASSTAQGGETQYF.

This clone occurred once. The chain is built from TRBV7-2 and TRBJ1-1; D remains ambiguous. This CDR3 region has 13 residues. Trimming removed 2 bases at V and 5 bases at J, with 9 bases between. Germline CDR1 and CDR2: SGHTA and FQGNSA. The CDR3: CASSLQHATEAFF. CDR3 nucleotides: TGTGCCAGCAGCTTACAACATGCAACTGAAGCTTTCTTT.

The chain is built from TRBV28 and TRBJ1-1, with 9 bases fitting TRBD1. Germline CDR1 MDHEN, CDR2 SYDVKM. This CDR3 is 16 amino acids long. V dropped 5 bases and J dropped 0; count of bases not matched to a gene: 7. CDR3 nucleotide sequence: TGTGCCAGCAGTATCCGGGACAGGGCCTTGAACACTGAAGCTTTCTTT. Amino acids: CASSIRDRALNTEAFF. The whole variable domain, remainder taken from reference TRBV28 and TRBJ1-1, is DVKVTQSSRYLVKRTGEKVFLECVQDMDHENMFWYRQDPGLGLRLIYFSYDVKMKEKGDIPEGYSVSREKKERFSLILESASTNQTSMYLCASSIRDRALNTEAFFGQGTRLTVV.

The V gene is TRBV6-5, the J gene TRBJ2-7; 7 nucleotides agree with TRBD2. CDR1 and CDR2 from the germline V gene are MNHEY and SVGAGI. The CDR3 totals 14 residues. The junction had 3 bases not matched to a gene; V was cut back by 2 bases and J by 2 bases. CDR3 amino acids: CASSYREGTYEQYF. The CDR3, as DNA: TGTGCCAGCAGTTACAGGGAGGGAACCTACGAGCAGTACTTC.

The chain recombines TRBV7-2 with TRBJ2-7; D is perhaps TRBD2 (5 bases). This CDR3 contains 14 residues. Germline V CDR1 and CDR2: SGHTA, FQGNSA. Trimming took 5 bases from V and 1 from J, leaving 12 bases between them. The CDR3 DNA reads TGTGCCAGCAGCCTAGGACTTCAATCCTACGAGCAGTACTTC. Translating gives CASSLGLQSYEQYF.

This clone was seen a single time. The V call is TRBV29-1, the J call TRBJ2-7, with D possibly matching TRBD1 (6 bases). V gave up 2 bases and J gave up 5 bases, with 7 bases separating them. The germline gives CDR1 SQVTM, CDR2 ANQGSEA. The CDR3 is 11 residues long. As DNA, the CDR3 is TGCAGCGTTGAAAGGGGGAACGAGCAGTACTTC. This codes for CSVERGNEQYF.

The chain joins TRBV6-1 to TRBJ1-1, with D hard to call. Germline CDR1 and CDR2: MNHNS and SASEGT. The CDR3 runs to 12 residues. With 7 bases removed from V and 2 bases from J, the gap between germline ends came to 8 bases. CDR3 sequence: CASTVFNTEAFF. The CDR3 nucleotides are TGTGCCAGCACGGTATTCAACACTGAAGCTTTCTTT.

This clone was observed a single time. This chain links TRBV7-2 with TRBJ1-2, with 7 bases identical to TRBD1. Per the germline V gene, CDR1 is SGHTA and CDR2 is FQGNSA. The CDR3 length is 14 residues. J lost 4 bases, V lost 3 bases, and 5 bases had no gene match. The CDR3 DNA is TGTGCCAGCAGCTTCATGGGACAGTTCTATGGCTACACCTTC. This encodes CASSFMGQFYGYTF.

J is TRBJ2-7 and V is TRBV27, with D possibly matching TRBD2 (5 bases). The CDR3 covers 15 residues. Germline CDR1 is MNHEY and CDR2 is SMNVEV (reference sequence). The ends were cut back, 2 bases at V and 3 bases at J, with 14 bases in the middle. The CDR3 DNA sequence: TGTGCCAGCAGTTTACAGCTTAGCGCCCACTACGAGCAGTACTTC. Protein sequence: CASSLQLSAHYEQYF.

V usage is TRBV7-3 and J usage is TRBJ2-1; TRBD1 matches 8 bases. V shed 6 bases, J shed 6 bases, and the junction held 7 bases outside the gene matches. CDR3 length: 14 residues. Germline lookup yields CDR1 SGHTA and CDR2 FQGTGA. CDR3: CASSRVTGGNEQFF. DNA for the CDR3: TGTGCCAGCAGTAGGGTTACAGGGGGCAATGAGCAGTTCTTC.

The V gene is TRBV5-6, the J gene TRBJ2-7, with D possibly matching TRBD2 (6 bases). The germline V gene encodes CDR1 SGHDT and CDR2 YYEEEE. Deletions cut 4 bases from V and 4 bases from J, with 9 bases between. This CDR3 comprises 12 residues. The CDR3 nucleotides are TGTGCCAGCAGCCACCGGGGGTACGAGCAGTACTTC. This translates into CASSHRGYEQYF.

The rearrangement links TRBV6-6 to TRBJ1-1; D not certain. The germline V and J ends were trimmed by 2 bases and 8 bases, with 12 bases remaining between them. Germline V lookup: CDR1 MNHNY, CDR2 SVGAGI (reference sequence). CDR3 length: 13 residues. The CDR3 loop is CASSYPTESEAFF. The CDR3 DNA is TGTGCCAGCAGTTACCCGACCGAGTCAGAAGCTTTCTTT.

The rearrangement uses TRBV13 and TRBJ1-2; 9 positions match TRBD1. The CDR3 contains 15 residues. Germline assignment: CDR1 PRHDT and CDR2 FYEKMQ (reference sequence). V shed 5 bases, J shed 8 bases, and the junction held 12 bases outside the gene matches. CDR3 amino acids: CASSPMGQGPQGYTF. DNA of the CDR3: TGTGCCAGCAGCCCCATGGGACAGGGACCACAAGGCTACACCTTC.

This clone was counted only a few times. Here the CDR3 DNA reads TGTGCCAGCAGCCCCCGGGCAGCGAACACTGAAGCTTTCTTT. Translated: CASSPRAANTEAFF. The chain employs TRBV7-2 and TRBJ1-1; D gene ambiguous. V shed 5 bases and J shed 1 base, with 11 bases lying between them. The CDR3 is made up of 14 amino acids. Germline loops: CDR1 SGHTA, CDR2 FQGNSA.

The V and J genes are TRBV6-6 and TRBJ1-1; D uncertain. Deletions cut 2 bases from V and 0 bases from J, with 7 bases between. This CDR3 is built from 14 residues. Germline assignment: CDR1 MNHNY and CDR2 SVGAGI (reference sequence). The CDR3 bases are TGTGCCAGCAGTTACCCCAATGTGAACACTGAAGCTTTCTTT. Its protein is CASSYPNVNTEAFF.

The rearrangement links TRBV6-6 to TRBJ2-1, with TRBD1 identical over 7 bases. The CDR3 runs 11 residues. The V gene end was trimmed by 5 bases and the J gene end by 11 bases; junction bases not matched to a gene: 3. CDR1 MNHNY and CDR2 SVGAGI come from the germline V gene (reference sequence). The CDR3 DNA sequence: TGTGCCAGCAGTGGACAGGAAAAGCAGTTCTTC. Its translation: CASSGQEKQFF.

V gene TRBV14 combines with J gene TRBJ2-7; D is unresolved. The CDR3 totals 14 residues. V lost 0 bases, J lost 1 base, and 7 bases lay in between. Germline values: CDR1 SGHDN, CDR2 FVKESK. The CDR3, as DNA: TGTGCCAGCAGCCAAGATGGGCTTTCCTACGAGCAGTACTTC. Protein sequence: CASSQDGLSYEQYF.

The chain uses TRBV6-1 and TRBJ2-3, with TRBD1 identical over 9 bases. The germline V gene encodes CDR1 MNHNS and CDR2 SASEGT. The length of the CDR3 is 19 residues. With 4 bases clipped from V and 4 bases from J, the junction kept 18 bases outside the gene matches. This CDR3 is CASSVSTGTGFSSADTQYF. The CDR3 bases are TGTGCCAGCAGTGTTTCGACCGGGACAGGGTTCTCCTCGGCAGATACGCAGTATTTT.

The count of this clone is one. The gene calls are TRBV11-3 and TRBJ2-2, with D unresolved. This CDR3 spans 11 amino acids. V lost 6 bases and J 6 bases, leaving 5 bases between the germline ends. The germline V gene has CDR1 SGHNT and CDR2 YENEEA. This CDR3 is CASSQAGELFF. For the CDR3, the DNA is TGTGCCAGCAGTCAGGCCGGGGAGCTGTTTTTT.

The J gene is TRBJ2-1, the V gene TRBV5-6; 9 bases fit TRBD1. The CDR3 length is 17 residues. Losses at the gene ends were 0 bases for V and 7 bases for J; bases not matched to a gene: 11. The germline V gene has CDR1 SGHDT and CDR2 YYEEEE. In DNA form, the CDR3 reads TGTGCCAGCAGCTTGGGGGGACAGGGCCGATTTGGGAATGAGCAGTTCTTC. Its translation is CASSLGGQGRFGNEQFF.

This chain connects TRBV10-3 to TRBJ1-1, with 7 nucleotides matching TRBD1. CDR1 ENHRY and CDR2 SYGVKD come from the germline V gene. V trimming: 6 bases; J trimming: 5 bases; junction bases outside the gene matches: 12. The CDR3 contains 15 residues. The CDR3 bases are TGTGCCATCAGGGCACGAGACAGGGTCGTAACTGAAGCTTTCTTT. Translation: CAIRARDRVVTEAFF.

As DNA, the CDR3 is TGTGCCAGCACCCAGCGGGGGGCGGACTATGGCTACACCTTC. This codes for CASTQRGADYGYTF. The rearrangement uses TRBV6-5 and TRBJ1-2, with TRBD1 as a possible D gene (6 bases). V was clipped by 7 bases and J by 3 bases, with 15 bases between them. In germline, CDR1 is MNHEY, CDR2 SVGAGI. The CDR3 extends over 14 amino acids.